These 2 T cell receptor beta chains were all obtained from the same sample, sequenced in a study of post-analysis software for immune sequencing data. Study results and limitations: Among 4 or 5 TRBV segments more frequent in patients than controls were TRBV5-6, TRBV5-1 and TRBV20-1.

Unique molecular identifiers tagged the TCR beta cDNA libraries. TCRdb re-called the PCR reads through MiXCR, storing one row per CDR3 protein. This sample has about 260,000 distinct CDR3 sequences, with around 34% found just once. The antigens for these receptors are not known. Sequencing used blood. The receptors derive from a girl aged 10-17 years with multiple sclerosis.

Notes on this clonotype: Possible read error: a much larger clone is one base away. This chain links TRBV7-9 with TRBJ2-5, with 12 bases lining up with TRBD2. Germline assignment: CDR1 SEHNR and CDR2 FQNEAQ (reference sequence). Trimming removed 8 bases from V and 11 bases from J; junction bases left unmatched: 6. There are 12 residues in the CDR3. CDR3 nucleotide sequence: TGTGCCAGCGGGCGACTAGCGGGAGTGCAGTACTTC. Residues: CASGRLAGVQYF.

The J gene is TRBJ1-1, the V gene TRBV4-1; 11 nucleotides agree with TRBD1. Trimming removed 0 bases from V and 4 bases from J; junction bases left unmatched: 7. CDR1 MGHRA and CDR2 YSYEKL come from the germline V gene. The CDR3 totals 17 residues. The CDR3 here is CASSQEPDRGLVTEAFF. The CDR3 DNA reads TGCGCCAGCAGCCAAGAACCGGACAGGGGGCTGGTCACTGAAGCTTTCTTT.